The 8 T cell receptor beta chains listed next were all sequenced from one sample in a study of blood T cell repertoires in COVID-19. Profiling relied on immunoSEQ multiplex PCR, and the TCRdb table lists in-frame clones only, not all of them. The top ten clones hold about 7% of a sample with about 180,000 clones, 75% to 90% of them seen once. What was sequenced was peripheral blood. All receptors derive from a woman between 40 and 55 years old with COVID-19, enrolled during active disease.

Only a few counts were recorded for this clone. CDR3 loop: CASSQETGGLYGYTF. The CDR3 DNA sequence: TGTGCCAGCAGCCAAGAGACAGGGGGGCTCTATGGCTACACCTTC. The rearrangement links TRBV4-2 to TRBJ1-2; 9 nucleotides align to TRBD1. This CDR3 is 15 amino acids long. Germline V gene sequence: CDR1 LGHNA, CDR2 YNFKEQ. V trimming: 0 bases; J trimming: 4 bases; junction bases outside the gene matches: 3.

J is TRBJ1-1 and V is TRBV27; D perhaps matches TRBD1 (6 bases). V was pared by 6 bases and J by 7 bases, with 15 bases between. Germline CDR1 MNHEY, CDR2 SMNVEV (reference sequence). The CDR3 consists of 13 residues. The CDR3 DNA sequence: TGTGCCAGCAGCCCCGCGGGGGCAGGTGAAGCTTTCTTT. As protein: CASSPAGAGEAFF.

This chain connects TRBV27 to TRBJ1-1; no definite D call. Germline V gene sequence: CDR1 MNHEY, CDR2 SMNVEV (reference sequence). V shed 5 bases and J shed 0 bases, with 7 bases lying between them. This CDR3 is built from 13 residues. CDR3 nucleotides: TGTGCCAGCAGTCAAACAGTGAACACTGAAGCTTTCTTT. Its protein product is CASSQTVNTEAFF.

CDR3 sequence (DNA): TGTGCCAGTAGTTCGTTTTCGACAGGGGGCCTCCTCGAGCAGTACTTC. It specifies CASSSFSTGGLLEQYF. The gene calls are TRBV19 and TRBJ2-7, with 10 bases that match TRBD1. V trimming: 5 bases; J trimming: 6 bases; junction bases outside the gene matches: 13. The CDR3 spans 16 residues. CDR1 is LNHDA, CDR2 SQIVND, per germline (reference sequence).

V and J are TRBV3-1 (or the pseudogene TRBV3-2) and TRBJ2-7; D is perhaps TRBD1 (5 bases). The CDR3 is 11 amino acids. The germline V gene has CDR1 LGHDT and CDR2 YNNKEL (reference sequence). Between the trimmed V and J ends, which lost 2 bases and 6 bases, there was a span of 5 bases. CDR3 loop: CASSQQGEQYF. The CDR3 DNA follows: TGTGCCAGCAGCCAACAGGGCGAGCAGTACTTC.

The chain's CDR3 is CASSSIPRGSQSDTQYF. The CDR3, as DNA: TGTGCCAGCAGCTCCATCCCAAGGGGGTCACAGTCCGATACGCAGTATTTT. The V call is TRBV7-6, the J call TRBJ2-3; maybe TRBD1 (6 bases). Trimming removed 4 bases at V and 6 bases at J, with 23 bases between. The CDR3 totals 17 residues. From germline, CDR1 is SGHVS and CDR2 FNYEAQ.

The J gene is TRBJ1-1, the V gene TRBV18; TRBD1 might be the D (5 bases). Deletions cut 2 bases from V and 1 base from J, with 8 bases between. The CDR3 covers 14 residues. Germline loops: CDR1 KGHSH, CDR2 LQKENI. The CDR3 nucleotides read TGTGCCAGCTCACCAAAGGGGAAGAACACTGAAGCTTTCTTT. Amino acids: CASSPKGKNTEAFF. The full variable domain, rest sourced from reference TRBV18 and TRBJ1-1, is NAGVMQNPRHLVRRRGQEARLRCSPMKGHSHVYWYRQLPEEGLKFMVYLQKENIIDESGMPKERFSAEFPKEGPSILRIQQVVRGDSAAYFCASSPKGKNTEAFFGQGTRLTVV.

V and J are TRBV7-3 and TRBJ1-1; perhaps TRBD1 as D (5 bases). CDR1 is SGHTA, CDR2 FQGTGA, per germline. This CDR3 is 15 amino acids long. V shed 5 bases and J shed 1 base, with 14 bases lying between them. CDR3 amino acids: CASSPNGAENTEAFF. The CDR3 DNA is TGTGCCAGCAGCCCGAATGGGGCGGAGAACACTGAAGCTTTCTTT.